The clone carrying this T cell receptor (beta chain) was seen more than once but under ten times. The V end lost 1 base, the J end lost 6 bases, and 10 bases lay between the germline ends. Per the germline V gene, CDR1 is SEHNR and CDR2 is FQNEAQ (reference sequence). CDR3 length: 14 amino acids. Original handling: Amplifying reference gene primers gave estimates of nucleated cell counts. TCRdb keeps only in-frame clones here, not all; method: immunoSEQ multiplex PCR. V and J calls and clone size are those listed in that table; D and trimming were worked out from the DNA. Of approximately 350,000 clones detected, about 86% appear once; the ten largest clones hold just under 3%. The data stem from a study of blood T cell repertoires in COVID-19. Study-wide context: The United States, Italy and Spain were the sources of the acute and convalescent COVID-19 samples. Sources were T cells, B-cell-depleted T cells, or PBMCs; the material itself was cDNA or gDNA.

The material sequenced was peripheral blood. V and J are TRBV7-9 and TRBJ2-1; tentatively, D is TRBD2 (6 bases). The sequence was obtained from a man aged 25-45 years with active or convalescent COVID-19. The CDR3 nucleotides read TGTGCCAGCAGCTTAGGGGGACTGAGCAATGAGCAGTTCTTC. Translating it yields CASSLGGLSNEQFF.